One sample yielded the 12 T cell receptor beta chains listed below, sequenced in a study of blood T cell repertoires in COVID-19 (dated by TCRdb to 2019 to 2021). The library came from the immunoSEQ multiplex PCR assay. This immuneACCESS table, as held by TCRdb, lists in-frame sequences with V and J called but not all clones. Of the missing ones, under half trace to an unresolved V gene in checked studies; the others have no known cause. The sample includes under 110,000 clones, with around 94% observed a single time. The ten top clones hold 5.7% of the sample. The sequencing sample was made of peripheral blood. The source is a man aged 45-60 years with active COVID-19.

This chain connects TRBV9 to TRBJ1-1, with 10 bases matching TRBD1. Per the germline V gene, CDR1 is SGDLS and CDR2 is YYNGEE. This CDR3 has 16 amino acids. Trimming removed 4 bases from V and 1 base from J; junction bases left unmatched: 7. The CDR3 nucleotides are TGTGCCAGCAGCTACCGGGACAGGGGTGCGAACACTGAAGCTTTCTTT. The encoded protein is CASSYRDRGANTEAFF.

The chain couples TRBV5-1 to TRBJ2-2, with 7 bases lining up with TRBD2. Germline CDR1 reads SGHRS; CDR2 reads YFSETQ. With V trimmed by 4 bases and J by 2 bases, 5 bases remained unmatched. The CDR3 is 15 residues long. The CDR3, as DNA: TGCGCCAGCAGCCTTAGCGGGCTCAACACCGGGGAGCTGTTTTTT. It translates to CASSLSGLNTGELFF.

CDR3 DNA sequence: TGTGCCAGCAGCCAGAGGTCCAGGGGAAATGAAAAACTGTTTTTT. As protein: CASSQRSRGNEKLFF. The chain links TRBV3-1 (or the pseudogene TRBV3-2) to TRBJ1-4; the D gene is possibly TRBD1 (6 bases). Trimming stripped 3 bases from V and 5 bases from J, with 13 bases between. The CDR3 consists of 15 residues. The germline gives CDR1 LGHDT, CDR2 YNNKEL (reference sequence).

A remark on this clone: Other DNA sequences in the same sample also yield this CDR3. CDR3 bases: TGTGCCAGTAGGGGCGGGAGCTCCTACAATGAGCAGTTCTTC. Amino acids: CASRGGSSYNEQFF. The chain combines TRBV19 with TRBJ2-1, with 7 bases matching TRBD2. This CDR3 is 14 amino acids long. With V trimmed by 6 bases and J by 0 bases, 2 bases remained unmatched. CDR1 is LNHDA and CDR2 is SQIVND in the germline V gene (reference sequence).

CDR3 nucleotide sequence: TGCGCCAGCAGCCAAGCCGGTCGGGAGGCCTACACCGGGGAGCTGTTTTTT. The encoded protein is CASSQAGREAYTGELFF. The chain links TRBV4-1 to TRBJ2-2, with 7 bases fitting TRBD2. V lost 1 base and J lost 3; bases outside the gene matches: 8. Germline V lookup: CDR1 MGHRA, CDR2 YSYEKL. The CDR3 runs 17 residues.

The chain employs TRBV6-5 and TRBJ1-1, with TRBD1 matching over 9 bases. CDR1 is MNHEY and CDR2 is SVGAGI in the germline V gene. The CDR3 is 15 amino acids. V lost 4 bases and J lost 0; bases outside the gene matches: 3. The CDR3 nucleotides read TGTGCCAGCAGTTTGGGACAGGGACTGAACACTGAAGCTTTCTTT. Translated, it gives CASSLGQGLNTEAFF.

This clone was seen only once. The gene calls are TRBV19 and TRBJ1-1, with a possible D match to TRBD1 (6 bases). The CDR3 has 15 amino acids. The V gene lost 5 bases and the J gene lost 0 bases, with 13 bases spanning the gap. CDR1 LNHDA and CDR2 SQIVND come from the germline V gene (reference sequence). CDR3: CASSFRTELNTEAFF. CDR3 nucleotides: TGTGCCAGTAGTTTCAGGACAGAACTGAACACTGAAGCTTTCTTT. Variable domain in full (rest from reference TRBV19 and TRBJ1-1): DGGITQSPKYLFRKEGQNVTLSCEQNLNHDAMYWYRQDPGQGLRLIYYSQIVNDFQKGDIAEGYSVSREKKESFPLTVTSAQKNPTAFYLCASSFRTELNTEAFFGQGTRLTVV.

V usage is TRBV7-8 and J usage is TRBJ2-7, with a weak D call TRBD2 (5 bases). Germline V gene lookup returns CDR1 SGHVS and CDR2 FQNEAQ. This CDR3 spans 15 amino acids. V was clipped by 4 bases and J by 6 bases, with 19 bases between them. CDR3 in amino acids: CASSSAGGAVLEQYF. CDR3 nucleotide sequence: TGTGCCAGCAGCTCGGCTGGAGGCGCGGTTCTCGAGCAGTACTTC. Supplemented by reference TRBV7-8 and TRBJ2-7, the full variable domain reads GAGVSQSPRYKVAKRGQDVALRCDPISGHVSLFWYQQALGQGPEFLTYFQNEAQLDKSGLPSDRFFAERPEGSVSTLKIQRTQQEDSAVYLCASSSAGGAVLEQYFGPGTRLTVT.

The chain carries TRBV6-5 and TRBJ2-7, with no clear D. Germline-derived CDR1 and CDR2 are MNHEY and SVGAGI. Trimming took off 7 bases at V and 1 base at J, with 8 bases between the two ends. The CDR3 covers 12 residues. CDR3 protein: CASKSQSYEQYF. The CDR3 bases are TGTGCCAGCAAATCCCAATCCTACGAGCAGTACTTC.

The sample holds one count of this clone. The chain uses TRBV6-1 and TRBJ1-2; 7 bases are shared with TRBD1. The CDR3 is 17 residues long. The V gene's germline CDR1 is MNHNS and CDR2 SASEGT. The V gene end was trimmed by 3 bases and the J gene end by 7 bases; junction bases not matched to a gene: 17. This CDR3 is CASSDPGLFRGHRGYTF. The CDR3 DNA follows: TGTGCCAGCAGTGACCCCGGTTTGTTTAGGGGGCATCGTGGCTACACCTTC.

This chain connects TRBV11-2 to TRBJ1-2; the D gene is possibly TRBD1 (6 bases). This CDR3 spans 15 amino acids. Germline lookup yields CDR1 SGHAT and CDR2 FQNNGV. Between the trimmed V and J ends, which lost 6 bases and 9 bases, there was a span of 23 bases. The CDR3, as DNA: TGTGCCAGCAGGCCATTGGACAGACTGGGTCAGCGCTACACCTTC. The encoded protein is CASRPLDRLGQRYTF.

The chain has TRBV28 and TRBJ1-2; D unclear. Trimming shortened V by 5 bases and J by 4 bases, and 11 bases separated the two germline ends. Germline values: CDR1 MDHEN, CDR2 SYDVKM. The CDR3 has 13 residues. The CDR3 protein is CASSSRGRYGYTF. The CDR3, as DNA: TGTGCCAGCAGTAGCCGCGGGCGCTATGGCTACACCTTC.